This entry lists 22 T cell receptor beta chains sequenced from one sample in a study of T cells in localized non-small cell lung cancer. Sequenced by immunoSEQ multiplex PCR; TCRdb stores in-frame clones only, minus some. The table includes around 25,000 clones, around four fifths detected once. Sequences were derived from peripheral blood, sampled before any cancer treatment. Receptors were obtained from a woman aged 35 to 70 with stage I lung adenocarcinoma.

The genes are TRBV5-1 and TRBJ1-1; D is undetermined. The V gene's germline CDR1 is SGHRS and CDR2 YFSETQ. The germline V and J ends were trimmed by 4 bases and 1 base, with 11 bases remaining between them. This CDR3 region has 14 residues. The CDR3 sequence: CASSGQGSNTEAFF. Here the CDR3 DNA reads TGCGCCAGCAGCGGGCAAGGATCGAACACTGAAGCTTTCTTT.

V is TRBV30 and J is TRBJ1-2; D is ambiguous. This CDR3 is 9 amino acids long. CDR1 GTSNPN and CDR2 SVGIG come from the germline V gene (reference sequence). Trimming shortened V by 5 bases and J by 14 bases, and 12 bases separated the two germline ends. The CDR3 DNA reads TGTGCCTGGGGACGACTTAGGACCTTC. Translating gives CAWGRLRTF.

The rearrangement uses TRBV29-1 and TRBJ1-1, with a tentative D call TRBD1 (5 bases). Germline V CDR1 and CDR2: SQVTM, ANQGSEA. This CDR3 has 13 residues. With 4 bases removed from V and 4 bases from J, the gap between germline ends came to 13 bases. As DNA, the CDR3 is TGCAGCGTTGGGGAAGGGGAGGCCACTGAAGCTTTCTTT. Residues: CSVGEGEATEAFF.

This clone was counted only a few times. The V and J genes are TRBV9 and TRBJ1-6, with unresolved D. Trimming stripped 3 bases from V and 5 bases from J, with 12 bases between. CDR3 length: 15 residues. The germline V gene encodes CDR1 SGDLS and CDR2 YYNGEE. CDR3 sequence: CASSADFLNNSPLHF. CDR3 nucleotides: TGTGCCAGCAGCGCCGACTTTTTGAATAATTCACCCCTCCACTTT.

V usage is TRBV4-1 and J usage is TRBJ1-2, with 9 bases matching TRBD1. The length of the CDR3 is 15 residues. Losses at the gene ends were 4 bases for V and 3 bases for J; bases not matched to a gene: 6. Germline V gives CDR1 MGHRA, CDR2 YSYEKL. The CDR3 protein is CASSPRTGGDYGYTF. DNA for the CDR3: TGCGCCAGCAGCCCCCGAACAGGGGGCGACTATGGCTACACCTTC.

The chain has TRBV6-1 and TRBJ2-4; 8 bases line up with TRBD2. This CDR3 is 15 amino acids long. The germline gives CDR1 MNHNS, CDR2 SASEGT. J lost 3 bases, V lost 4 bases, and 5 bases had no gene match. CDR3 sequence reads: CASSGRSGGKNIQYF. The CDR3 DNA sequence: TGTGCCAGCAGTGGGCGGAGCGGGGGCAAAAACATTCAGTACTTC.

The J gene is TRBJ2-7, the V gene TRBV25-1, with D possibly being TRBD2 (5 bases). The V and J ends lost 7 bases and 0 bases respectively, with 13 bases between them. This CDR3 contains 14 residues. Germline assignment: CDR1 MGHDK and CDR2 SYGVNS. DNA for the CDR3: TGTGCCAGCACCGGAGGTCTTAGCTCCTACGAGCAGTACTTC. It is translated as CASTGGLSSYEQYF.

J is TRBJ2-7 and V is TRBV5-1, with TRBD1 matching over 10 bases. The J segment lost 4 bases and the V segment lost 2 bases, leaving 3 bases of the junction unmatched. The CDR3 is made up of 14 amino acids. The V gene's germline CDR1 is SGHRS and CDR2 YFSETQ. The CDR3 protein is CASSFGGQGYEQYF. In DNA form, the CDR3 reads TGCGCCAGCAGCTTTGGGGGACAGGGGTACGAGCAGTACTTC.

The CDR3 loop is CASSGRRAAEQYF. DNA for the CDR3: TGTGCCAGCAGTGGTCGGCGGGCAGCCGAGCAGTACTTC. The chain links TRBV6-1 to TRBJ2-7; TRBD2 is a possible D gene (5 bases). This CDR3 comprises 13 residues. V was clipped by 4 bases and J by 6 bases, with 13 bases between them. Germline V gene lookup returns CDR1 MNHNS and CDR2 SASEGT.

This clone was seen only once. V is TRBV19 and J is TRBJ2-1; 7 nucleotides align to TRBD1. There are 14 residues in the CDR3. V was pared by 1 base and J by 4 bases, with 1 base of the junction left unmatched. From germline, CDR1 is LNHDA and CDR2 SQIVND (reference sequence). CDR3 in amino acids: CASSIGDRYNEQFF. The DNA of the CDR3 is TGTGCCAGTAGTATAGGGGACAGATACAATGAGCAGTTCTTC.

The V call is TRBV27, the J call TRBJ2-7; 8 bases fit TRBD1. Trimming took 6 bases from V and 3 from J; bases not matched to a gene: 7. There are 14 residues in the CDR3. CDR1 and CDR2 from the germline V gene are MNHEY and SMNVEV (reference sequence). This CDR3 is CASSVRGQDYEQYF. CDR3 nucleotides: TGTGCCAGCAGCGTCAGGGGACAGGACTACGAGCAGTACTTC.

The CDR3 DNA is TGTGCCAGCAGTGAATACAGGGTGCCCTACGAGCAGTACTTC. Its translation: CASSEYRVPYEQYF. The genes are TRBV6-1 and TRBJ2-7; D is possibly TRBD1 (6 bases). V was shortened by 2 bases and J by 2 bases, with 10 bases between the two germline ends. Germline CDR1 MNHNS, CDR2 SASEGT. This CDR3 region has 14 residues.

V and J are TRBV2 and TRBJ1-1; D gene ambiguous. This CDR3 region has 10 residues. Trimming cost V 0 bases and J 12 bases, with 5 bases left between them. Germline CDR1 reads SNHLY; CDR2 reads FYNNEI. The CDR3: CASSEARTFF. The CDR3 coding sequence is TGTGCCAGCAGTGAAGCGCGGACTTTCTTT.

V gene TRBV10-3 combines with J gene TRBJ2-7, with TRBD1 identical over 9 bases. The V segment lost 3 bases and the J segment 6 bases; nucleotides outside the gene matches: 6. CDR3 length equals 14 residues. The germline gives CDR1 ENHRY, CDR2 SYGVKD. CDR3 in amino acids: CAISDGQGTAEQYF. The CDR3 DNA reads as TGTGCCATCAGTGACGGACAGGGGACCGCCGAGCAGTACTTC.

This chain uses TRBV19 with TRBJ2-4; D may be TRBD2 (5 bases). Germline loops: CDR1 LNHDA, CDR2 SQIVND (reference sequence). The V and J ends lost 7 bases and 1 base respectively, with 20 bases between them. CDR3 length: 17 amino acids. CDR3 DNA sequence: TGTGCCAGTACCATGGACCCGGGGAAGGATGCCAAAAACATTCAGTACTTC. Amino acid sequence: CASTMDPGKDAKNIQYF.

This chain links TRBV11-3 with TRBJ2-2, with D perhaps TRBD2 (5 bases). The CDR3 sequence is 15 residues long. V was pared by 3 bases and J by 6 bases, with 14 bases between. The germline V gene has CDR1 SGHNT and CDR2 YENEEA. The CDR3 reads CASSFGGPRAGELFF. The CDR3 coding sequence is TGTGCCAGCAGCTTCGGCGGGCCTCGCGCCGGGGAGCTGTTTTTT.

This rearrangement joins TRBV10-3 to TRBJ1-1, with D maybe TRBD1 (5 bases). The V gene's germline CDR1 is ENHRY and CDR2 SYGVKD. Trimming cost V 7 bases and J 9 bases, with 21 bases left between them. The CDR3 covers 14 residues. The CDR3 sequence is CAIKGQGLAKQAFF. As DNA, the CDR3 is TGTGCCATCAAGGGGCAGGGCCTGGCCAAACAAGCTTTCTTT.

The chain carries TRBV5-4 and TRBJ2-3; 9 bases match TRBD2. The CDR3 covers 17 residues. Unmatched junction bases numbered 11, after V lost 6 bases and J lost 0 bases. Germline CDR1 reads SGHNT; CDR2 reads YYREEE (reference sequence). The CDR3 nucleotides are TGTGCCAGCAAGACCAGTTCGCGGGGGGGTAGCACAGATACGCAGTATTTT. As protein: CASKTSSRGGSTDTQYF.

The chain has TRBV7-2 and TRBJ1-2; D is possibly TRBD1 (6 bases). Germline CDR1 is SGHTA and CDR2 is FQGNSA. The V end was cut by 1 base, the J end by 8 bases, with 17 bases between. The CDR3 is 15 amino acids. The CDR3: CASSLDRTASGGYTF. In DNA form, the CDR3 reads TGTGCCAGCAGCTTAGATCGGACAGCTTCTGGCGGCTACACCTTC.

This chain joins TRBV28 and TRBJ2-1; D remains unclear. The CDR3 consists of 16 residues. Germline-derived CDR1 and CDR2 are MDHEN and SYDVKM. Deletions cut 2 bases from V and 1 base from J, with 12 bases between. The CDR3: CASSLPVGWSYNEQFF. The CDR3 DNA is TGTGCCAGCAGTTTACCGGTTGGTTGGTCCTACAATGAGCAGTTCTTC.

The chain recombines TRBV19 with TRBJ1-5; D is uncertain. The CDR3 is made up of 14 amino acids. The germline V and J ends were trimmed by 7 bases and 3 bases, with 13 bases remaining between them. Germline CDR1 reads LNHDA; CDR2 reads SQIVND (reference sequence). The chain's CDR3 is CASNPGRVNQPQHF. CDR3 in DNA: TGTGCCAGTAATCCCGGGAGGGTCAATCAGCCCCAGCATTTT. Supplemented by reference TRBV19 and TRBJ1-5, the full variable domain reads DGGITQSPKYLFRKEGQNVTLSCEQNLNHDAMYWYRQDPGQGLRLIYYSQIVNDFQKGDIAEGYSVSREKKESFPLTVTSAQKNPTAFYLCASNPGRVNQPQHFGDGTRLSIL.

The chain has TRBV2 and TRBJ1-5; D gene unclear. Germline lookup yields CDR1 SNHLY and CDR2 FYNNEI. CDR3 length: 14 amino acids. Trimming left V 5 bases short and J 0 bases short, with 8 bases between. The CDR3 loop is CASSSTDSNQPQHF. CDR3 nucleotides: TGTGCCAGCAGTTCGACGGATAGCAATCAGCCCCAGCATTTT.